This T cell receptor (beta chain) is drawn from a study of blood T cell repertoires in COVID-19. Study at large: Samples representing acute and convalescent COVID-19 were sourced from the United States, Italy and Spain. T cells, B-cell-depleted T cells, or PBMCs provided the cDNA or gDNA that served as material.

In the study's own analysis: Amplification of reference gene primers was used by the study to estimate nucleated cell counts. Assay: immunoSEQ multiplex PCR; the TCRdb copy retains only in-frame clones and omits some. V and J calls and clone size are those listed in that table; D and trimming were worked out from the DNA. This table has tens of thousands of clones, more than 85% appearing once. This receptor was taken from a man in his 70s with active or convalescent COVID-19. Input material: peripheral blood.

CDR3 coding DNA: TGCGCCAGCAGTGTTCCCATTTCGGGGGACCCCACCAAAATGAACACCGGGGAGCTGTTTTTT. Translation: CASSVPISGDPTKMNTGELFF. The chain combines TRBV10-1 with TRBJ2-2, with TRBD2 as a possible D gene (6 bases). The CDR3 runs 21 residues. Germline V gene data show CDR1 as WNHNN and CDR2 as SYGVQD (reference sequence). V lost 4 bases and J 1 base, leaving 28 bases between the germline ends.